These T cell receptor beta chains were read from a single sample in a study of CD8 T cells in ankylosing spondylitis. TCRdb recomputed calls from the 5' RACE reads with MiXCR, one row per CDR3 protein. Found here are about 400,000 distinct CDR3 sequences, more than 20% of them singletons; the top ten hold approximately 14%. Sequenced sample: blood, either unsorted or a sorted T cell fraction (not recorded which). Receptors were obtained from a male donor with ankylosing spondylitis or in good health (not recorded which). CDR3s include the opening cysteine and the closing phenylalanine or tryptophan. D genes are given only for firm matches. A row's size may be missing; if present it is once, few, many or a size class.

cdr3_aa cdr3_nt clone_size d_call j_call v_call
CASSLWGSDSGANVLTF TGTGCCAGCAGTTTATGGGGTTCGGACTCTGGGGCCAACGTCCTGACTTTC . . TRBJ2-6 TRBV12-3/TRBV12-4
CASSRNRGEGNYGYTF TGTGCCAGCAGTCGAAACAGGGGTGAGGGCAACTATGGCTACACCTTC few TRBD1 TRBJ1-2 TRBV7-9
CASSYSGLAAETQYF TGTGCCAGCAGTTACTCGGGACTAGCGGCGGAGACCCAGTACTTC few TRBD2 TRBJ2-5 TRBV6-5
CASSRDASSYEQYF TGCGCCAGCAGCCGGGACGCGAGCTCCTACGAGCAGTACTTC few . TRBJ2-7 TRBV4-1
CASSLTAGVGNQPQHF TGTGCCAGCAGTTTGACAGCAGGGGTTGGCAATCAGCCCCAGCATTTT . . TRBJ1-5 TRBV12-3/TRBV12-4
CASSSDGGNYNEQFF TGTGCCAGCAGCTCCGACGGGGGGAACTACAATGAGCAGTTCTTC . TRBD2 TRBJ2-1 TRBV9
CASSLRSYDSYNEQFF TGTGCCAGCAGTTTAAGGTCCTACGACTCCTACAATGAGCAGTTCTTC few . TRBJ2-1 TRBV12-3/TRBV12-4
CASSPASGIYNEQFF TGTGCCAGCAGCCCCGCTAGCGGGATTTACAATGAGCAGTTCTTC . TRBD2 TRBJ2-1 TRBV7-9
CASSPSGGARDEQFF TGTGCCAGCAGCCCTAGCGGGGGGGCCAGGGATGAGCAGTTCTTC few TRBD2 TRBJ2-1 TRBV6-1
CASSPQEGVYGNTEAFF TGTGCCAGCAGCCCCCAAGAGGGGGTCTATGGGAACACTGAAGCTTTCTTT . . TRBJ1-1 TRBV3-1
CASLTGTSKTQYF TGTGCCAGCTTAACCGGGACTAGTAAGACCCAGTACTTC once TRBD2 TRBJ2-5 TRBV6-1
CASSQEDSDYEQYF TGCGCCAGCAGCCAAGAGGATTCGGACTACGAGCAGTACTTC few . TRBJ2-7 TRBV4-1
CASSDGTSGNEQFF TGTGCCAGCAGTGACGGGACTAGCGGGAATGAGCAGTTCTTC . TRBD2 TRBJ2-1 TRBV6-4
CAWSAGQKIYQETQYF TGTGCCTGGAGTGCGGGACAGAAGATTTACCAAGAGACCCAGTACTTC few TRBD1 TRBJ2-5 TRBV30
CASRGSATGELFF TGTGCCAGCAGGGGGTCCGCCACCGGGGAGCTGTTTTTT few . TRBJ2-2 TRBV7-3
CASSLFPLTGHEQFF TGTGCCAGCAGCTTATTTCCACTCACTGGGCATGAGCAGTTCTTC few . TRBJ2-1 TRBV11-2
CASRITSGNTEAFF TGTGCCAGCAGGATAACGTCGGGAAACACTGAAGCTTTCTTT few . TRBJ1-1 TRBV6-6
CASSLFAGNEQYF TGCGCCAGCAGCTTGTTTGCGGGAAACGAGCAGTACTTC . . TRBJ2-7 TRBV5-1